These 4 T cell receptor beta chains were all obtained from the same sample, sequenced in a study of blood T cell repertoires in COVID-19. Profiling relied on immunoSEQ multiplex PCR, and the TCRdb table lists in-frame clones only, not all of them. The data contain roughly 370,000 clones, approximately 87% of them singletons. Sequenced material: PBMCs or T cells enriched from blood (not recorded which). Receptors were obtained from a woman in her forties or fifties who had recovered from COVID-19.

This chain uses TRBV7-2 with TRBJ1-2; TRBD1 aligns across 9 bases. This CDR3 spans 13 amino acids. With V trimmed by 5 bases and J by 8 bases, 6 bases remained unmatched. CDR1 is SGHTA and CDR2 is FQGNSA in the germline V gene. DNA of the CDR3: TGTGCCAGCAGCCGGGACAGGGCATCCGGCTACACCTTC. Its translation: CASSRDRASGYTF.

This sequence joins TRBV2 and TRBJ1-6, with 7 nucleotides matching TRBD1. Germline V lookup: CDR1 SNHLY, CDR2 FYNNEI. There are 19 residues in the CDR3. V shed 6 bases and J 4 bases; nucleotides not matched to a gene: 18. DNA of the CDR3: TGTGCCAGCAGCGGATACGAAGTGGACAGGCCGAATTATAATTCACCCCTCCACTTT. Translated, it gives CASSGYEVDRPNYNSPLHF.

The CDR3 region is CASRRGQETQYF. The CDR3 DNA sequence: TGTGCCAGCAGGAGGGGGCAGGAGACCCAGTACTTC. The chain couples TRBV6-5 to TRBJ2-5, with 7 bases lining up with TRBD1. Trimming cost V 6 bases and J 5 bases; bases outside gene matches: 3. There are 12 residues in the CDR3. The germline V gene encodes CDR1 MNHEY and CDR2 SVGAGI.

The V call is TRBV7-9, the J call TRBJ2-7; D is uncertain. CDR1 SEHNR and CDR2 FQNEAQ come from the germline V gene (reference sequence). This CDR3 contains 13 residues. Between the trimmed V and J ends, which lost 4 bases and 3 bases, there was a span of 10 bases. The CDR3 DNA reads as TGTGCCAGCAGCTCATCACAGAGCTACGAGCAGTACTTC. The encoded protein is CASSSSQSYEQYF.